This T cell receptor beta chain was sequenced during a study of neurological immune-mediated disorders. V was clipped by 1 base and J by 3 bases; unmatched bases: 5. The CDR3 loop spans 17 amino acids. The germline V gene has CDR1 SGHRS and CDR2 YFSETQ. The table lists this clonotype with a few counts. Regarding time point: longitudinal time-point 3. The authors made cDNA by 5'RACE with 10-nucleotide random UMIs. TCRdb analysed the 5' RACE reads with MiXCR anew, one entry per CDR3 protein. This table has more than 100,000 distinct CDR3 sequences, 9.5% to 14% appearing once. The rearrangement joins TRBV5-1 to TRBJ1-4, with TRBD1 matching 11 bases. Sequences were obtained from PBMCs. The clonotype was recovered from a female donor with HTLV-1-associated myelopathy (HAM/TSP). The chain's CDR3 is CASSLIGQGAANEKLFF. In nucleotides, the CDR3 is TGCGCCAGCAGCTTGATCGGACAGGGGGCAGCTAATGAAAAACTGTTTTTT.